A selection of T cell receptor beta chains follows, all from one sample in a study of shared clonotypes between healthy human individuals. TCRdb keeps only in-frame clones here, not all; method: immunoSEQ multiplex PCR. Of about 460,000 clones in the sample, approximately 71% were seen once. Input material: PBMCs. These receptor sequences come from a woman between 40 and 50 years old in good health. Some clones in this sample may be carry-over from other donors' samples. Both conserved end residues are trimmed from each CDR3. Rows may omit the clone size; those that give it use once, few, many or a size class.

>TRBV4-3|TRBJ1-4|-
ASSQGPGQGASEKLF
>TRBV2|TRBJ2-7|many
ASTDEGYEQY
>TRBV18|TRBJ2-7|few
ASSPRTGPYEQY
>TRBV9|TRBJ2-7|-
ASSPVREHTSSYEQY
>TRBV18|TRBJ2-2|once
ASSPWLNLETGELF
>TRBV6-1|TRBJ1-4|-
ASSDFAGDEKLF
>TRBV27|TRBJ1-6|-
ASSLSKHTGGAGNSPLH
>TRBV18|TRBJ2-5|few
ASSPGTEETQY
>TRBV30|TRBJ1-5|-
AWSRRDRVVQPQH
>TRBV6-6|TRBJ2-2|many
ASSYGTGKGTGELF
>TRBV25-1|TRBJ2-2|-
ASSEIGLLTGELF
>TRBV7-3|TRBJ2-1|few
ASGGSYNEQF
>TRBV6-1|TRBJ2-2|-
ATRQGRTGELF
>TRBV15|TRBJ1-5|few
ATSRAGAGGSNQPQH
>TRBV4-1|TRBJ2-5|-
ASSYRAYQETQY
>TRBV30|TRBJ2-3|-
AWSLIVASTDTQY
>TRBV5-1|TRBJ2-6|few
ASSLETGRGSGANVLT
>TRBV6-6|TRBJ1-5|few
ASSYDRGSGNQPQH
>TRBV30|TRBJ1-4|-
AWSPGTDVNEKLF
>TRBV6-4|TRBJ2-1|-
ASSRHALNEQF
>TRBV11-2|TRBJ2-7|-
ASSPTPEVGEQY
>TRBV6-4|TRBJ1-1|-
ASSPDRLNTEAF
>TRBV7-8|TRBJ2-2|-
ANLIRSGTSAGELF
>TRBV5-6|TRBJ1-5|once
ASSLGGIGQPQH
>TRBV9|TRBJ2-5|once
ASSVGGKETQY
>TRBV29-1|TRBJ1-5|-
SVGDRNQPQH
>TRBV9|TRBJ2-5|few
ASSVGYQETQY
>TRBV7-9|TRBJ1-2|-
ASSLSDYGYT